The sample holds one count of the clone carrying this T cell receptor beta chain. The antigen is unknown. Only in-frame clones appear in the TCRdb table, and some are missing; sequencing was by immunoSEQ multiplex PCR. The sample holds 80,000 or so clones; 85% to 95% are singletons and the top ten take 4.5%. The data are from a study of T cell responses to AZD1222 COVID-19 vaccine. CDR1 is LNHDA and CDR2 is SQIVND in the germline V gene (reference sequence). The V and J ends lost 6 bases and 7 bases, in that order; junction bases with no gene match: 3. This CDR3 is built from 13 residues. Study-level findings and limits: Spike-specific TCR breadth and depth were elevated following two AZD1222 doses. The repertoires were collected only after the peak T cell response.

The rearrangement uses TRBV19 and TRBJ1-5, with 10 bases identical to TRBD1. The source material was peripheral blood, sampled on day 0 of MenACWY control vaccination. This TCR came from an adult in good health. This CDR3 is CASRGTGVQPQHF. The CDR3 region has the DNA TGTGCCAGTAGGGGGACAGGGGTCCAGCCCCAGCATTTT.